This note documents a single TCR beta chain sequence. Its antigen is still unknown. This entry belongs to a study of identical twins. TCRdb used MiXCR to reprocess the 5' RACE reads, holding one entry per CDR3 protein. The data show hundreds of thousands of distinct CDR3 sequences, with under 10% seen just once and more than 1.5% held by the top ten. J lost 3 bases, V lost 5 bases, and 5 bases had no gene match. There are 16 residues in the CDR3. Germline V gene sequence: CDR1 MDHEN, CDR2 SYDVKM. Overall study findings and caveats: Zero-insertion analyses were open to partial confounding by invariant MAIT and iNKT cells. Insertion counts were lower in abundant cord blood beta clonotypes, a trend that memory repertoires did not show.

These sequences were also reported in another study, on yellow fever vaccine responses in identical twins.

The receptor's source is a woman between 18 and 30 years old in good health. The specimen was memory (CD45RO+) T cells sorted from blood. The rearrangement uses TRBV28 and TRBJ2-5; 14 bases fit TRBD2. CDR3 bases: TGTGCCAGCAGTCCTATGACTAGCGGGAGGGAAGAGACCCAGTACTTC. Translated, it gives CASSPMTSGREETQYF.